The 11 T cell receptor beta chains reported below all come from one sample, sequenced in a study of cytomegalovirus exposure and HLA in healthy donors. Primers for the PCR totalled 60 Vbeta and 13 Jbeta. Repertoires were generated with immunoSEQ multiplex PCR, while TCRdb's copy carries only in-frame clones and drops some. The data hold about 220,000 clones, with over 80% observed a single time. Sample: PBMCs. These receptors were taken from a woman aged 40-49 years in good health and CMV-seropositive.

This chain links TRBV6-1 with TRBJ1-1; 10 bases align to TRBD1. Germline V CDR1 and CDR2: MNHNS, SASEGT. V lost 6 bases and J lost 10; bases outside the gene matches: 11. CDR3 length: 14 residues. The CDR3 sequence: CASSVTGQGKGAFF. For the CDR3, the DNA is TGTGCCAGCAGCGTCACGGGACAGGGGAAGGGAGCTTTCTTT.

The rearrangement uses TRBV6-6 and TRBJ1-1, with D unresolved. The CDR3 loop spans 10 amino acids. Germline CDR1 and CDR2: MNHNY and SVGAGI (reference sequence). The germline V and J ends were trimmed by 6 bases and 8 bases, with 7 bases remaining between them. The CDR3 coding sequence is TGTGCCAGCAGGGCAGTGGAAGCTTTCTTT. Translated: CASRAVEAFF.

The DNA for the CDR3 is TGTGCCAGCAGCATCCAGGGGGCGCGAAGGGTTAATGAAGCTTTCTTT. Its protein product is CASSIQGARRVNEAFF. The chain carries TRBV13 and TRBJ1-1, with TRBD1 matching 8 bases. J gave up 7 bases and V 5 bases, and 15 bases lay outside the gene matches. Germline CDR1 and CDR2: PRHDT and FYEKMQ (reference sequence). CDR3 length: 16 amino acids. The full variable domain, completed using reference TRBV13 and TRBJ1-1, is AAGVIQSPRHLIKEKRETATLKCYPIPRHDTVYWYQQGPGQDPQFLISFYEKMQSDKGSIPDRFSAQQFSDYHSELNMSSLELGDSALYFCASSIQGARRVNEAFFGQGTRLTVV.

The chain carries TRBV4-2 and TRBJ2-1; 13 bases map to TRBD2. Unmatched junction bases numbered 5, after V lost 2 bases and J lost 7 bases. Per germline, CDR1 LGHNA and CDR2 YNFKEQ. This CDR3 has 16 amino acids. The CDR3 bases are TGTGCCAGCAGCCAATTACTAGCGGGGGGGCAGAATGAGCAGTTCTTC. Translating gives CASSQLLAGGQNEQFF.

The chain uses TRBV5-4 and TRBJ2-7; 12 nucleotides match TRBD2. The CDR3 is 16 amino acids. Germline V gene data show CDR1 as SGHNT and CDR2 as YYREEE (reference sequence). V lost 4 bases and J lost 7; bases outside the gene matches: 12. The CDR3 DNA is TGTGCCAGCAGCCCGTTCGGCGGACTAGCGGGAAGGGAGCAGTACTTC. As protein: CASSPFGGLAGREQYF.

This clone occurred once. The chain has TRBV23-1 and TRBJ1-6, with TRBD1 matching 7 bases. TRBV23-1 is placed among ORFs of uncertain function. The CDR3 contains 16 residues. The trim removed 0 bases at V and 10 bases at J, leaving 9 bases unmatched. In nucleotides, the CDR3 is TGCGCCAGCAGTCAATCTAATAACAGGGGAAGGTCACCCCTCCACTTT. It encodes CASSQSNNRGRSPLHF.

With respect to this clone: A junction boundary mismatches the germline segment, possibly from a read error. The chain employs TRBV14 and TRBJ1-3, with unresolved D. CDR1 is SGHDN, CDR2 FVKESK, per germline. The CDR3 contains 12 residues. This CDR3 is CASSQVGDTIYF. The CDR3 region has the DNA TGTGCCAGCAGCCAAGTTGGAGACACCATATATTTT.

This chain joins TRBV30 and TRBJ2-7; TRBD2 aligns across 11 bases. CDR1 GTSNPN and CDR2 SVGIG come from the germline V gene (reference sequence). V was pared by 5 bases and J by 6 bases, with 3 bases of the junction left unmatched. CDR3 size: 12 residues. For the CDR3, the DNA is TGTGCCTGGGATGGACTAGCGGGCGAGCAGTACTTC. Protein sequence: CAWDGLAGEQYF.

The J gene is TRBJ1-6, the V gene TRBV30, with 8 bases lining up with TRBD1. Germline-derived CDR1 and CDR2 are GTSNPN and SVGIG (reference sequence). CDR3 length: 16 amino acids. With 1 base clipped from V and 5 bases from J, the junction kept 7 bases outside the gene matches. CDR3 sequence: CAWSGTGQRNNSPLHF. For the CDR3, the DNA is TGTGCCTGGAGTGGGACAGGGCAAAGGAATAATTCACCCCTCCACTTT.

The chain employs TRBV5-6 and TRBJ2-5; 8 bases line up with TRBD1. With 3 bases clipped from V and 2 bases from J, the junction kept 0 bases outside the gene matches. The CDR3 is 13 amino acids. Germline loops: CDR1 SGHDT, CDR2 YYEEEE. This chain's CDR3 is CASSWDRQETQYF. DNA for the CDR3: TGTGCCAGCAGCTGGGACAGGCAAGAGACCCAGTACTTC.

The CDR3, as DNA: TGCAGCGGGGACAGCCAAGAGACCCAGTACTTC. Its translation is CSGDSQETQYF. This chain connects TRBV29-1 to TRBJ2-5, with TRBD1 identical over 7 bases. Per germline, CDR1 SQVTM and CDR2 ANQGSEA. J lost 1 base, V lost 7 bases, and 0 bases had no gene match. The CDR3 runs to 11 residues.